This passage covers 20 T cell receptor beta chains from one sample sequenced in a study of T cell responses to AZD1222 COVID-19 vaccine. Here immunoSEQ multiplex PCR was the method, and the copy in TCRdb shows in-frame clones only, minus some. The table lists about 110,000 clones, around 90% of them singletons. The starting material was peripheral blood, obtained on day 0 of MenACWY control vaccination. These receptors were collected from an adult in good health.

V usage is TRBV4-3 and J usage is TRBJ2-2; D unclear. The CDR3 has 17 residues. The V end was cut by 4 bases, the J end by 4 bases, with 19 bases between. The germline gives CDR1 LGHNA, CDR2 YSLEER. CDR3 in amino acids: CASSPWHASPPTGELFF. The CDR3 bases are TGCGCCAGCAGCCCGTGGCACGCCTCCCCTCCCACCGGGGAGCTGTTTTTT.

The gene calls are TRBV19 and TRBJ1-2, with TRBD1 matching over 8 bases. Germline V gene sequence: CDR1 LNHDA, CDR2 SQIVND (reference sequence). The CDR3 runs 14 residues. V lost 6 bases to trimming and J lost 10 bases; unmatched junction nucleotides: 13. CDR3 nucleotide sequence: TGTGCCAGTAGCGCTAACCGGGACAGGCCCACCTACACCTTC. This translates into CASSANRDRPTYTF.

V gene TRBV6-2 or TRBV6-3 combines with J gene TRBJ2-1; 14 bases map to TRBD2. V trimming: 4 bases; J trimming: 10 bases; junction bases outside the gene matches: 12. Germline CDR1 MNHEY, CDR2 SVGEGT. The CDR3 runs 17 residues. CDR3 DNA sequence: TGTGCCAGCAGTTCCACCGGACTAGCGGGGGGCGGTCGAGAGCAGTTCTTC. Amino acid sequence: CASSSTGLAGGGREQFF.

Turning to this clone: An end of the junction differs from the germline gene, which may be a read error. This chain uses TRBV6-5 with TRBJ1-2, with D possibly matching TRBD1 (6 bases). This CDR3 is 14 amino acids long. Looked up from germline, CDR1 is MNHEY and CDR2 is SVGAGI. CDR3 in amino acids: CASTRSGGYYGYTF. DNA of the CDR3: TGTGCCAGCACCCGGAGTGGGGGCTACTACGGCTACACCTTC.

This rearrangement joins TRBV28 to TRBJ1-5; D ambiguous. The V and J ends lost 11 bases and 7 bases respectively, with 15 bases between them. The CDR3 covers 12 residues. Germline V gene lookup returns CDR1 MDHEN and CDR2 SYDVKM. The CDR3 DNA follows: TGTGCCTCCCGAGGGTTCGGGCAGCCCCAGCATTTT. This codes for CASRGFGQPQHF.

V usage is TRBV5-5 and J usage is TRBJ2-5, with 8 bases that match TRBD2. Germline V gene sequence: CDR1 SGHKS, CDR2 YYEKEE (reference sequence). This CDR3 comprises 14 residues. V lost 2 bases to trimming and J lost 3 bases; unmatched junction nucleotides: 3. CDR3: CASSFGSGEETQYF. CDR3 nucleotides: TGTGCCAGCAGCTTTGGTAGCGGGGAAGAGACCCAGTACTTC.

V is TRBV5-4 and J is TRBJ1-4; D ambiguous. The V and J ends lost 5 bases and 5 bases respectively, with 10 bases between them. CDR3 length: 13 amino acids. Germline CDR1 SGHNT, CDR2 YYREEE (reference sequence). The CDR3 region is CASRELDNEKLFF. CDR3 nucleotide sequence: TGTGCCAGCAGGGAGTTGGACAATGAAAAACTGTTTTTT.

Judged by abundance, this clone is large. The chain carries TRBV9 and TRBJ2-7; D remains ambiguous. Trimming cost V 4 bases and J 0 bases, with 2 bases left between them. The CDR3 contains 11 residues. Germline V gene sequence: CDR1 SGDLS, CDR2 YYNGEE. The CDR3, as DNA: TGTGCCAGCAGCTTCTCCTACGAGCAGTACTTC. Encoded protein: CASSFSYEQYF.

The V and J genes are TRBV19 and TRBJ2-3; 7 nucleotides agree with TRBD2. The length of the CDR3 is 17 residues. Germline-derived CDR1 and CDR2 are LNHDA and SQIVND (reference sequence). The ends lost 1 base at V and 0 bases at J; junction bases unmatched: 7. CDR3: CASSIGWLAASTDTQYF. CDR3 DNA sequence: TGTGCCAGTAGTATAGGCTGGCTAGCGGCGAGCACAGATACGCAGTATTTT.

J is TRBJ1-2 and V is TRBV10-3; maybe TRBD1 (5 bases). The CDR3 sequence is 14 residues long. Looked up from germline, CDR1 is ENHRY and CDR2 is SYGVKD. Trimming stripped 4 bases from V and 5 bases from J, with 14 bases between. The CDR3: CAISVQAVDYGYTF. CDR3 DNA sequence: TGTGCCATCAGTGTACAGGCCGTCGATTATGGCTACACCTTC.

J is TRBJ1-1 and V is TRBV11-1; TRBD1 agrees at 7 bases. The germline CDR1 and CDR2 sequences are SGHAT and FQDESV (reference sequence). The V and J ends lost 1 base and 4 bases, in that order; junction bases with no gene match: 6. The CDR3 runs 15 residues. Here the CDR3 reads CASSLGTNRGTEAFF. The CDR3 nucleotides read TGTGCCAGCAGCTTAGGGACGAACAGGGGCACTGAAGCTTTCTTT. Complete variable domain (other parts from reference TRBV11-1 and TRBJ1-1): EAEVAQSPRYKITEKSQAVAFWCDPISGHATLYWYRQILGQGPELLVQFQDESVVDDSQLPKDRFSAERLKGVDSTLKIQPAELGDSAMYLCASSLGTNRGTEAFFGQGTRLTVV.

The chain recombines TRBV4-3 with TRBJ1-6, with TRBD1 matching over 7 bases. Looked up from germline, CDR1 is LGHNA and CDR2 is YSLEER. With 0 bases clipped from V and 9 bases from J, the junction kept 5 bases outside the gene matches. This CDR3 has 15 residues. CDR3 nucleotides: TGCGCCAGCAGCCAAGAAGACAGGGTGGGTTCACCCCTCCACTTT. Encoded protein: CASSQEDRVGSPLHF.

The gene calls are TRBV20-1 and TRBJ2-3, with 8 bases that match TRBD2. CDR3 length equals 17 residues. Germline V gene lookup returns CDR1 DFQATT and CDR2 SNEGSKA (reference sequence). With V trimmed by 3 bases and J by 2 bases, 13 bases remained unmatched. CDR3 sequence (DNA): TGCAGTGCTAGTACCCCTTCGGCGGGGGGCCTCACAGATACGCAGTATTTT. It encodes CSASTPSAGGLTDTQYF.

The chain couples TRBV9 to TRBJ1-4, with D possibly TRBD1 on 5 matching bases. The V gene's germline CDR1 is SGDLS and CDR2 YYNGEE. The CDR3 contains 15 residues. Trimming shortened V by 4 bases and J by 6 bases, and 16 bases separated the two germline ends. CDR3 sequence: CASSLTGEWHEKLFF. In DNA, the CDR3 is TGTGCCAGCAGCCTCACAGGAGAGTGGCATGAAAAACTGTTTTTT.

This chain connects TRBV2 to TRBJ1-4, with unresolved D. The V and J ends lost 4 bases and 4 bases respectively, with 13 bases between them. Germline V gene lookup returns CDR1 SNHLY and CDR2 FYNNEI. The CDR3 has 15 residues. The CDR3 DNA follows: TGTGCCAGCAGTGTAGGGCAGGCGGTTAATGAAAAACTGTTTTTT. It codes for CASSVGQAVNEKLFF.

The gene calls are TRBV7-2 and TRBJ2-7, with TRBD2 identical over 8 bases. Germline assignment: CDR1 SGHTA and CDR2 FQGNSA. The CDR3 is 14 residues long. V was pared by 2 bases and J by 8 bases, with 8 bases of the junction left unmatched. CDR3 loop: CASSLSGGPRQQYF. The CDR3 nucleotides are TGTGCCAGCAGCTTAAGCGGGGGCCCCAGACAGCAGTACTTC.

This chain links TRBV10-3 with TRBJ2-1; tentative D call: TRBD1 (5 bases). The CDR3 covers 15 residues. The germline V and J ends were trimmed by 6 bases and 0 bases, with 12 bases remaining between them. Germline loops: CDR1 ENHRY, CDR2 SYGVKD. The CDR3 protein is CAISDPDSSYNEQFF. The DNA of the CDR3 is TGTGCCATCAGCGATCCAGACAGCTCCTACAATGAGCAGTTCTTC.

The V gene is TRBV7-2, the J gene TRBJ2-1, with D tentatively TRBD2 (5 bases). This CDR3 spans 15 amino acids. CDR1 and CDR2 (germline): SGHTA, FQGNSA. Trimming shortened V by 5 bases and J by 4 bases, and 15 bases separated the two germline ends. CDR3 sequence reads: CASSALDFAYNEQFF. CDR3 sequence (DNA): TGTGCCAGCAGCGCCTTGGACTTTGCTTACAATGAGCAGTTCTTC. Full variable domain (rest looked up from reference TRBV7-2 and TRBJ2-1): GAGVSQSPSNKVTEKGKDVELRCDPISGHTALYWYRQSLGQGLEFLIYFQGNSAPDKSGLPSDRFSAERTGGSVSTLTIQRTQQEDSAVYLCASSALDFAYNEQFFGPGTRLTVL.

The chain uses TRBV19 and TRBJ1-5, with D possibly being TRBD1 (5 bases). CDR1 is LNHDA, CDR2 SQIVND, per germline (reference sequence). Trimming cost V 8 bases and J 2 bases, with 10 bases left between them. This CDR3 comprises 13 residues. The CDR3 DNA is TGTGCCAGTTGCAGGGTCGGCAATCAGCCCCAGCATTTT. It specifies CASCRVGNQPQHF.

This clone was seen only a few times. The chain uses TRBV6-1 and TRBJ2-5, with TRBD1 identical over 11 bases. Germline V gene sequence: CDR1 MNHNS, CDR2 SASEGT. The CDR3 is made up of 16 amino acids. V shed 1 base, J shed 1 base, and the junction held 2 bases outside the gene matches. The CDR3 region is CASSEGGTGGQETQYF. The CDR3 DNA follows: TGTGCCAGCAGTGAAGGAGGGACAGGGGGCCAAGAGACCCAGTACTTC.